The clone carrying this T cell receptor beta chain has a count of ten or more. Its antigen is undetermined. The CDR3 covers 17 residues. V lost 3 bases and J lost 6; bases outside the gene matches: 14. TCRdb passed the reads through MiXCR, listing each CDR3 protein once. The sample consists of about 460,000 distinct CDR3 sequences, approximately 10% of them appearing once. These data are taken from a study of T cell repertoires in cytomegalovirus infection. Study in general: Public signatures in TCR beta pointed to CMV infection and matching HLA type.

Whole-study findings and limits: Carriage of CMV together with the relevant HLA was identifiable through cumulative public TCR beta family frequency. In two of eight donors, the top clonotype was HLA-C-restricted CMV-specific.

Source material: PBMCs. The chain recombines TRBV12-3 or TRBV12-4 with TRBJ2-1; TRBD2 matches at 7 bases. The clonotype was recovered from a human donor in good health (CMV status not recorded). Some clones in this sample may be carry-over from other donors' samples. CDR3 in DNA: TGTGCCAGCAGTTTTACTAGCGCCCTAGGTTGGATCAATGAGCAGTTCTTC. As protein: CASSFTSALGWINEQFF.